The clone carrying this T cell receptor beta chain has a handful of counts. The antigen is unknown. V was shortened by 8 bases and J by 4 bases, with 13 bases between the two germline ends. The CDR3 sequence is 13 residues long. The germline V gene encodes CDR1 WNHNN and CDR2 SYGVQD (reference sequence). With 60 Vbeta and 13 Jbeta primers, the PCR was carried out. Profiled with immunoSEQ multiplex PCR; TCRdb holds only in-frame clones, not every one. This sample yields about 140,000 clones, of which around 80% are seen a single time; approximately 8.3% belongs to the top ten. This sample is drawn from a study of cytomegalovirus exposure and HLA in healthy donors. Findings of the study overall: Later on, analysis showed that most CMV-associated TCR beta chains appeared to be HLA-restricted. A prior analysis recorded that most TCR beta V segments were productive about 87% or about 30% of the time.

The receptor comes from a woman in her fifties or sixties in good health and CMV-seropositive. Sequenced input: PBMCs. V gene TRBV10-1 combines with J gene TRBJ2-3; a weak D match, TRBD1 (5 bases). CDR3 region: CASCAQGSDTQYF. For the CDR3, the DNA is TGCGCCAGCTGCGCCCAGGGTTCAGATACGCAGTATTTT.